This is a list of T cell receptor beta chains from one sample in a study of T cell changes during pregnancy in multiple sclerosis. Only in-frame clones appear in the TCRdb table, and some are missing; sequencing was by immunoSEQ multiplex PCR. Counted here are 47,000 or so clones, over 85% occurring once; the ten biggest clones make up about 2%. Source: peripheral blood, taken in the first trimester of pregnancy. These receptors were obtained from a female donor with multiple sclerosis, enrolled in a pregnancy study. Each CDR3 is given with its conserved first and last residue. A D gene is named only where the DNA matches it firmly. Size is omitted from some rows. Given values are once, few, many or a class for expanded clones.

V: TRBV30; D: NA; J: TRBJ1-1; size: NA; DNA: TGTGCCTGGAGTGTTTTCTTGGGCAGTATGAAAGCTTTCTTT; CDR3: CAWSVFLGSMKAFF
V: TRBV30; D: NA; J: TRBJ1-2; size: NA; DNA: TGTGCCTGCACACCCCAGGCCTATGGCTACACCTTC; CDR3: CACTPQAYGYTF
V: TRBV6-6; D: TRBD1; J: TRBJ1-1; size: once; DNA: TGTGCCAGCGGAACAGGGGGCACTGAAGCTTTCTTT; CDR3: CASGTGGTEAFF
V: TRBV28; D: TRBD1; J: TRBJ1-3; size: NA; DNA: TGTGCCAGCTCTTTTACAGGGGCCCTAGGAAACACCATATATTTT; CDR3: CASSFTGALGNTIYF
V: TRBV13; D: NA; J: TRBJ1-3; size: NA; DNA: TGTGCCAGCAGCCCCGGGGGCTCTGGAAACACCATATATTTT; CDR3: CASSPGGSGNTIYF
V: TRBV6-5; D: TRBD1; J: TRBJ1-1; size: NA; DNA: TGTGCCAGCAGGTCGGGACAGGGGAATGATGAAGCTTTCTTT; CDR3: CASRSGQGNDEAFF
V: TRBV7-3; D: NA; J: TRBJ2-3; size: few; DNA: TGTGCCAGCAGCTCCGGACTCCCGGGGGATACGCAGTATTTT; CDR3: CASSSGLPGDTQYF
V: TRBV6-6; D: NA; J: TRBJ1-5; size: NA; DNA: TGTGCCAGCAGAGACGAGGGCGGCTACAATCAGCCCCAGCATTTT; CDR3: CASRDEGGYNQPQHF
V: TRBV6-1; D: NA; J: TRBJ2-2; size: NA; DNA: TGTGCCAGCCCAGGGGACAACTTTCACACCGGGGAGCTGTTTTTT; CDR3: CASPGDNFHTGELFF
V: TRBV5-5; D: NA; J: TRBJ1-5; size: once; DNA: TGTGCCAGCAGCTCACAGGGTTTTGACAATCAGCCCCAGCATTTT; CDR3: CASSSQGFDNQPQHF
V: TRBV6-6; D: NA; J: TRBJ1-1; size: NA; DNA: TGTGCCAGCTCCGACCCAGGGGAAGCTTTCTTT; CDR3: CASSDPGEAFF
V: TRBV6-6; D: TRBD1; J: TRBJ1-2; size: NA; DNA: TGTGCCAGCAGTCTACAGGGGAAGGGCTATGGCTACACCTTC; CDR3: CASSLQGKGYGYTF
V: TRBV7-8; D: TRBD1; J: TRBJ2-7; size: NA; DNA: TGTGCCAGCAGCGGTCCCCCGGGGGGACAGGGATCAAGGCAGTACTTC; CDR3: CASSGPPGGQGSRQYF
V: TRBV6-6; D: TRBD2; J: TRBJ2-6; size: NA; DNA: TGTGCCACTGCAGGGTTGGGAGGGTTGCCCAACGTCCTGACTTTC; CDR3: CATAGLGGLPNVLTF
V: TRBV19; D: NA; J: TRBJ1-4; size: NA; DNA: TGTGCCAGTAGACGACAGCTGTTTAATGAAAAACTGTTTTTT; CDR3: CASRRQLFNEKLFF